This T cell receptor (beta chain) was retrieved from a study of immune evolution from preneoplasia to lung adenocarcinoma. The wider study: HLA loss of heterozygosity: roughly 6.6% AIS, 15% MIA, approximately 35% ADC, none AAH.

The CDR3 is 14 amino acids. In germline, CDR1 is SNHLY, CDR2 FYNNEI. V lost 4 bases and J lost 0, with 9 bases in between. Sequenced by immunoSEQ multiplex PCR; TCRdb stores in-frame clones only, minus some. The sample lists over 4,000 clones; roughly 87% were seen once. Histologic diagnosis was independently verified by two lung pathologists. Macro-dissection enriched premalignant or tumor cells before nucleic acid extraction. As regards this clone: Its target is unknown.

Study-wide findings and caveats: From normal lung to invasive adenocarcinoma, top clone frequencies appeared to decrease.

This TCR was sampled from a person aged 45-60 years with lung adenocarcinoma. This rearrangement joins TRBV2 to TRBJ2-5; D tentatively fits TRBD1 or TRBD2 (5 bases each). The sample taken for sequencing was FFPE invasive lung adenocarcinoma tissue. CDR3 sequence: CASSVGPNQETQYF. CDR3 DNA sequence: TGTGCCAGCAGTGTGGGACCGAACCAAGAGACCCAGTACTTC. Variable domain in full (rest from reference TRBV2 and TRBJ2-5): EPEVTQTPSHQVTQMGQEVILRCVPISNHLYFYWYRQILGQKVEFLVSFYNNEISEKSEIFDDQFSVERPDGSNFTLKIRSTKLEDSAMYFCASSVGPNQETQYFGPGTRLLVL.